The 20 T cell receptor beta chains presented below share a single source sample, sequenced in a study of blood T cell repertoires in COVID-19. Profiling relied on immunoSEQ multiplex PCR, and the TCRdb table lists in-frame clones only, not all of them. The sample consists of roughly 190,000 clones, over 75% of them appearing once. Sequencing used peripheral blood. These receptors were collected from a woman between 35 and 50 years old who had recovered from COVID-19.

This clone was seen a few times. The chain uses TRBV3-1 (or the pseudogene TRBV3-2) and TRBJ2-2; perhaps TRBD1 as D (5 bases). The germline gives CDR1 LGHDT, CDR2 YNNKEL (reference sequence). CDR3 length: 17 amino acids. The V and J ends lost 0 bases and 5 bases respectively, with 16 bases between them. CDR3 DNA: TGTGCCAGCAGCCAAGAAGGTCTCCGCCCAGGGACCGGGGAGCTGTTTTTT. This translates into CASSQEGLRPGTGELFF.

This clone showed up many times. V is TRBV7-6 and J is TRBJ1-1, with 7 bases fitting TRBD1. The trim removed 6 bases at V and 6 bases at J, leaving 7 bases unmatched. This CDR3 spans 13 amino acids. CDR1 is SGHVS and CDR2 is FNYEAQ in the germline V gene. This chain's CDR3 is CASSTSQGAEAFF. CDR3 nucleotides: TGTGCCAGCAGTACCTCCCAGGGGGCTGAAGCTTTCTTT.

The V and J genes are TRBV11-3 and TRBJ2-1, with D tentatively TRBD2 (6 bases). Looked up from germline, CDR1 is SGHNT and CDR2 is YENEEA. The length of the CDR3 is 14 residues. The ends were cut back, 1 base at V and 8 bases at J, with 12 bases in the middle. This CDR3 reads CASSLGLGYDEQFF. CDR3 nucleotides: TGTGCCAGCAGCTTAGGACTAGGTTATGATGAGCAGTTCTTC.

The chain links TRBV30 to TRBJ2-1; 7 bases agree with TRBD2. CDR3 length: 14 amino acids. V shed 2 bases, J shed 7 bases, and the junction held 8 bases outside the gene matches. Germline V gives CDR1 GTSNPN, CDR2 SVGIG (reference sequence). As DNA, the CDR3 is TGTGCCTGGAGTTATGGACTAGTCAGGAATGAGCAGTTCTTC. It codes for CAWSYGLVRNEQFF.

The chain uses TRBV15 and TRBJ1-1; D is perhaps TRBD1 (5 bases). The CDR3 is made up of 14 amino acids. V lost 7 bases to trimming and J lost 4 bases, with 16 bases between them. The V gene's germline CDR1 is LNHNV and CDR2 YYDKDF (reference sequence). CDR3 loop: CATTKEGSSTEAFF. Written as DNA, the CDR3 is TGTGCCACCACAAAGGAGGGGTCGAGCACTGAAGCTTTCTTT.

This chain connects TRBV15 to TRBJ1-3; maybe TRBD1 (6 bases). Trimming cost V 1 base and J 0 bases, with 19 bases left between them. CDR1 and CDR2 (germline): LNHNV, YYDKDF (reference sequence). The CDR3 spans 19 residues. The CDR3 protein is CATSRVRAGGPLSGNTIYF. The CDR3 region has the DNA TGTGCCACCAGCAGAGTTCGGGCGGGGGGCCCCCTCTCTGGAAACACCATATATTTT.

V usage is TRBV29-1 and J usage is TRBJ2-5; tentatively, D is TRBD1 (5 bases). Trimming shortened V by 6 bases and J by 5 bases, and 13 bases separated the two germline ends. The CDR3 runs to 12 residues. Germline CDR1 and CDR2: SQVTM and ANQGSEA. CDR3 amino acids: CSVVDSVETQYF. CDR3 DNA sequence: TGCAGCGTCGTCGACAGCGTCGAGACCCAGTACTTC.

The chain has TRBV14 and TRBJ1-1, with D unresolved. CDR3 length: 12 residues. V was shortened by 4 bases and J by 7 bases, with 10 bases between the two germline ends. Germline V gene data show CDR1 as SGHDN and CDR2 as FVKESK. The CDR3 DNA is TGTGCCAGCAGCCTAGGGCGGGTTGAAGCTTTCTTT. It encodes CASSLGRVEAFF.

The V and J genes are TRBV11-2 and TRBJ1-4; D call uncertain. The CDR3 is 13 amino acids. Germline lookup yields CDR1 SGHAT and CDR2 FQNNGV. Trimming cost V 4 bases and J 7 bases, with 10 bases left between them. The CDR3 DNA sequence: TGTGCCAGCAGCTCTGGGAGTCGTGAAAAACTGTTTTTT. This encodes CASSSGSREKLFF. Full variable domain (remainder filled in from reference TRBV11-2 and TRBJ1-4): EAGVAQSPRYKIIEKRQSVAFWCNPISGHATLYWYQQILGQGPKLLIQFQNNGVVDDSQLPKDRFSAERLKGVDSTLKIQPAKLEDSAVYLCASSSGSREKLFFGSGTQLSVL.

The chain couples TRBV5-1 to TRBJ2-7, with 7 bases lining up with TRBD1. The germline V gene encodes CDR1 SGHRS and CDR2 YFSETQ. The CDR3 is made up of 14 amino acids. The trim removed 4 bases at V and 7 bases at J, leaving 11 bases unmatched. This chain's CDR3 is CASSPGQTLGEQYF. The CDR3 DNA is TGCGCCAGCAGCCCGGGACAGACCCTGGGAGAGCAGTACTTC.

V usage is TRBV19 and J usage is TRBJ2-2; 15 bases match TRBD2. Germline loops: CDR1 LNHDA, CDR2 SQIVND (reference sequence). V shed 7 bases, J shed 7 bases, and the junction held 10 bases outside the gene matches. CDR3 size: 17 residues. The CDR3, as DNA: TGTGCCAGTACTACGGGACTAGCGGGAGGAATCCACGGGGAGCTGTTTTTT. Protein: CASTTGLAGGIHGELFF.

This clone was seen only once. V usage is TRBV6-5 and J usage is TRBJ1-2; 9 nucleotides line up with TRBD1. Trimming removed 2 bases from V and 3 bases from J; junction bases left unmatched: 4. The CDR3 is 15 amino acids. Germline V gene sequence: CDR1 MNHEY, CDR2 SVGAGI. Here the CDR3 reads CASSYQDRGDYGYTF. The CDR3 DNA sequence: TGTGCCAGCAGTTACCAGGACAGGGGAGACTATGGCTACACCTTC.

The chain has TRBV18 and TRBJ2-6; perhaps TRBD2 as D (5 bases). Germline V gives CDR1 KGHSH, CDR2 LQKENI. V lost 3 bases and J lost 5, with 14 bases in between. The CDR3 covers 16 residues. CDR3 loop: CASSPTGKIRANVLTF. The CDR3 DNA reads TGTGCCAGCTCACCGACCGGGAAAATAAGGGCCAACGTCCTGACTTTC.

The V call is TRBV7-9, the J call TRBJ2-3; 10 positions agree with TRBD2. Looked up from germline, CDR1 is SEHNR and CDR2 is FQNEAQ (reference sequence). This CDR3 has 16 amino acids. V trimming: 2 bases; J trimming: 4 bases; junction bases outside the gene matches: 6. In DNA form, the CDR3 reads TGTGCCAGCAGCTTATTCTCTAGCGGGAGCTCAGATACGCAGTATTTT. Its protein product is CASSLFSSGSSDTQYF.

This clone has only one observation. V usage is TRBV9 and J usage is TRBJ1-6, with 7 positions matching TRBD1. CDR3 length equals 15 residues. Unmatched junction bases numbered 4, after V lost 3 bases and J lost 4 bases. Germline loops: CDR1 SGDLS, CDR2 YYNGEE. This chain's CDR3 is CASSETGAYNSPLHF. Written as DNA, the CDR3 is TGTGCCAGCAGCGAAACAGGGGCATATAATTCACCCCTCCACTTT.

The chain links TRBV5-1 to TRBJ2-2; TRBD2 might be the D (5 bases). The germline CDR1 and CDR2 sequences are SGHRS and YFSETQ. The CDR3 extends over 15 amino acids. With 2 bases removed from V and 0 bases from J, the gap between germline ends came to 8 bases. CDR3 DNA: TGCGCCAGCAGCTTCGGAGGTTCGAACACCGGGGAGCTGTTTTTT. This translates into CASSFGGSNTGELFF.

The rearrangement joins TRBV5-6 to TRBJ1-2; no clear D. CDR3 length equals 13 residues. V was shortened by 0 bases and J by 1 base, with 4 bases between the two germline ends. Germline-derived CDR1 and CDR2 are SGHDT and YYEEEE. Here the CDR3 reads CASSLESNYGYTF. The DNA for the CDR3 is TGTGCCAGCAGCTTGGAGAGTAACTATGGCTACACCTTC. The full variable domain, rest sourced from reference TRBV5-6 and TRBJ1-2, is DAGVTQSPTHLIKTRGQQVTLRCSPKSGHDTVSWYQQALGQGPQFIFQYYEEEERQRGNFPDRFSGHQFPNYSSELNVNALLLGDSALYLCASSLESNYGYTFGSGTRLTVV.

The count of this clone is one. The CDR3 here is CASSLGTGESETQYF. Here the CDR3 DNA reads TGTGCCAGCTCACTCGGGACAGGGGAATCGGAGACCCAGTACTTC. J is TRBJ2-5 and V is TRBV18, with TRBD1 identical over 10 bases. This CDR3 has 15 amino acids. CDR1 and CDR2 (germline): KGHSH, LQKENI. With V trimmed by 4 bases and J by 5 bases, 7 bases remained unmatched.

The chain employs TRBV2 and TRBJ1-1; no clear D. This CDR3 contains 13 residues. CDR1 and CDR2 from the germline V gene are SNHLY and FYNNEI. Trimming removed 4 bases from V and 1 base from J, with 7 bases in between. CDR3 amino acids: CASSAEANTEAFF. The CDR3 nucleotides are TGTGCCAGCAGTGCGGAGGCGAACACTGAAGCTTTCTTT.

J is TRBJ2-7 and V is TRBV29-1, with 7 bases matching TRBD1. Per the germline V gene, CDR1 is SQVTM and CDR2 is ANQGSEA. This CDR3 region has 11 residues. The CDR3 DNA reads TGCAGTGGGACAGATTCCTACGAGCAGTACTTC. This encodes CSGTDSYEQYF.